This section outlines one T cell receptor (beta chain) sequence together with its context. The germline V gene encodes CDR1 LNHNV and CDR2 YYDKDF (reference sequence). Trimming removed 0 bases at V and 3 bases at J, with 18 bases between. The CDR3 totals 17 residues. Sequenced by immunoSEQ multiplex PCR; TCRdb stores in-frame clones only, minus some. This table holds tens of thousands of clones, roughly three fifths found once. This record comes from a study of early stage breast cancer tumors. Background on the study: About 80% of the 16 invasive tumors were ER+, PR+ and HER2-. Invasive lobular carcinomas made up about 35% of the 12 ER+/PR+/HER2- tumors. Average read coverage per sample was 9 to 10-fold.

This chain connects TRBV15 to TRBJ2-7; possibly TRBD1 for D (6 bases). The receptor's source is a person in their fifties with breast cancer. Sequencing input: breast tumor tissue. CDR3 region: CATSRERAGMTGYEQYF. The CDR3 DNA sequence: TGTGCCACCAGCAGAGAGAGAGCAGGGATGACAGGCTACGAGCAGTACTTC.